The entry that follows covers one TCR beta chain sequence. This entry belongs to a study of PD-1 blockade in classical Hodgkin lymphoma. Generated by immunoSEQ multiplex PCR, the TCRdb table keeps only in-frame clones and is missing some. The sample has 30,000 to 40,000 clones, about three quarters seen once; the top ten hold approximately 10%. Relapses following autologous stem cell transplantation were seen in all patients, with brentuximab vedotin exposure varying. The sample consisted of peripheral blood mononuclear cells (PBMCs), taken at baseline. The TCR sequence derives from a human donor with classical Hodgkin lymphoma.

CDR3 in amino acids: CASSYNGGTAYEQYF. The CDR3 nucleotides are TGTGCCAGCAGCTATAACGGTGGGACAGCCTACGAGCAGTACTTC. This chain uses TRBV6-5 with TRBJ2-7, with TRBD1 identical over 7 bases. Trimming took 6 bases from V and 2 from J; bases not matched to a gene: 10. Germline CDR1 and CDR2: MNHEY and SVGAGI. The CDR3 has 15 residues.